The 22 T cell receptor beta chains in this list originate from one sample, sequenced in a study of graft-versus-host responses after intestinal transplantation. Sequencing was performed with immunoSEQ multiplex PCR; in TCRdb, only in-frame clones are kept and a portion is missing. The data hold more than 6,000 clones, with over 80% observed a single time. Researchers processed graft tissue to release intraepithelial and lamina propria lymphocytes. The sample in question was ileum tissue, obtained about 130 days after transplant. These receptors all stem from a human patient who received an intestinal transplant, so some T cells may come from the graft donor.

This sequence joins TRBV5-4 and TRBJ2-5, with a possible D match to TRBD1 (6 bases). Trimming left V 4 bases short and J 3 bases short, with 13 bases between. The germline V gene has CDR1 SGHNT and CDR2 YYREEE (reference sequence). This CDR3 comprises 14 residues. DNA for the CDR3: TGTGCCAGCAGCGGGGGACATCCGGAAGAGACCCAGTACTTC. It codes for CASSGGHPEETQYF.

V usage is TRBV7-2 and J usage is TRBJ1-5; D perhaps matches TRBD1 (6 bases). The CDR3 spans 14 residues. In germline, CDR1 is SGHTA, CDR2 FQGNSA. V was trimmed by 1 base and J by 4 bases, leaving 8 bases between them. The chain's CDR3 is CASSLEQGNQPQHF. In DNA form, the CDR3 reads TGTGCCAGCAGCTTAGAACAGGGTAATCAGCCCCAGCATTTT.

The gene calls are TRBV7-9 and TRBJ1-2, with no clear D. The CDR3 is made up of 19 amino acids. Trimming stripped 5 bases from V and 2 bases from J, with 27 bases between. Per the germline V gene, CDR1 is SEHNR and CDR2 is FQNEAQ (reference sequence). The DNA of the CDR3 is TGTGCCAGCAGCCTTCGGTGGCCCTGGAAGAACTATAGGAACTATGGCTACACCTTC. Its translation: CASSLRWPWKNYRNYGYTF.

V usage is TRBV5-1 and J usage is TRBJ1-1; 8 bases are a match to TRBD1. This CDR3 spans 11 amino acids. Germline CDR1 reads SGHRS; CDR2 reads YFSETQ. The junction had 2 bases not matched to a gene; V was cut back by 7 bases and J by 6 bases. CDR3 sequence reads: CASGQGPEAFF. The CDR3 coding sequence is TGCGCCAGCGGACAGGGCCCTGAAGCTTTCTTT. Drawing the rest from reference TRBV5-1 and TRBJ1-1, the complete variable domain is KAGVTQTPRYLIKTRGQQVTLSCSPISGHRSVSWYQQTPGQGLQFLFEYFSETQRNKGNFPGRFSGRQFSNSRSEMNVSTLELGDSALYLCASGQGPEAFFGQGTRLTVV.

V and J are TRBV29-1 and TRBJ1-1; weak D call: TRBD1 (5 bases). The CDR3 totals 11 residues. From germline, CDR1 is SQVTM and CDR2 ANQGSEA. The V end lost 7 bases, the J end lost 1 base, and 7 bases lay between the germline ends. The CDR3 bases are TGCAGCGGGGGGGGGAACACTGAAGCTTTCTTT. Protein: CSGGGNTEAFF. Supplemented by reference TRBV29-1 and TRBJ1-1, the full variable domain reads SAVISQKPSRDICQRGTSLTIQCQVDSQVTMMFWYRQQPGQSLTLIATANQGSEATYESGFVIDKFPISRPNLTFSTLTVSNMSPEDSSIYLCSGGGNTEAFFGQGTRLTVV.

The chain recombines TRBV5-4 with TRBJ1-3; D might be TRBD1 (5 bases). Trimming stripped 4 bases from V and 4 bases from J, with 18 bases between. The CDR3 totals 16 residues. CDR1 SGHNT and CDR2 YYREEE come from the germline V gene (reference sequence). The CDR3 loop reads CASSPTGGGSGNTIYF. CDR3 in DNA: TGTGCCAGCAGCCCCACCGGCGGGGGGTCGGGAAACACCATATATTTT.

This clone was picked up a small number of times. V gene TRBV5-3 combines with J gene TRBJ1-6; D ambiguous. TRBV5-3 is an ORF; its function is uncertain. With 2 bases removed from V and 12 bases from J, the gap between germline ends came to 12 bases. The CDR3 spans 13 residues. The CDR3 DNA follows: TGTGCCAGAAGCTTTAGGACTGGGATACCCCTCCACTTT. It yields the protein CARSFRTGIPLHF.

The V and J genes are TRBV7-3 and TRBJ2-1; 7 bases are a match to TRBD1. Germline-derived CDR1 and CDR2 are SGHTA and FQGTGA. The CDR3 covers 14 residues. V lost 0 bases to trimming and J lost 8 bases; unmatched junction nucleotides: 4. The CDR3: CASSLTPTGDEQFF. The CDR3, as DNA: TGTGCCAGCAGCTTAACGCCTACAGGGGATGAGCAGTTCTTC.

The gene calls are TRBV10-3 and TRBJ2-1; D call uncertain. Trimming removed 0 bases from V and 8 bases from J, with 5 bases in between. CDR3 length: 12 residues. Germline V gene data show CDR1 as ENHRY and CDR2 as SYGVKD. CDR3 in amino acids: CAISESAYEQFF. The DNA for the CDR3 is TGTGCCATCAGTGAGTCCGCCTATGAGCAGTTCTTC.

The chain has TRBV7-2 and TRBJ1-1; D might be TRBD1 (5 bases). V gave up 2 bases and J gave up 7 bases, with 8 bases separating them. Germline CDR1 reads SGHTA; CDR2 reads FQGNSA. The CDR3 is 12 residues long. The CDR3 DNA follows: TGTGCCAGCAGCTTAAGGGGCGATGAAGCTTTCTTT. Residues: CASSLRGDEAFF.

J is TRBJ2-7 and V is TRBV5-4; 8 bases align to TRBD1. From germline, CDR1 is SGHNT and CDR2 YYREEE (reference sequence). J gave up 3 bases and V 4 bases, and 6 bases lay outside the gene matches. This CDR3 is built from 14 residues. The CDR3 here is CASSRPDRVYEQYF. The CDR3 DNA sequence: TGTGCCAGCAGCCGGCCGGACAGGGTCTACGAGCAGTACTTC.

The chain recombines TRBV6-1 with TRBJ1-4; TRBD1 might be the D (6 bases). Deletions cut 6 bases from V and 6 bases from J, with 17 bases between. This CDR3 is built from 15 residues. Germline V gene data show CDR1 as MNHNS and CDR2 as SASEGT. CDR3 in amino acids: CASRQRGGIHEKLFF. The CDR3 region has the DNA TGTGCCAGCAGACAGAGGGGGGGGATTCATGAAAAACTGTTTTTT.

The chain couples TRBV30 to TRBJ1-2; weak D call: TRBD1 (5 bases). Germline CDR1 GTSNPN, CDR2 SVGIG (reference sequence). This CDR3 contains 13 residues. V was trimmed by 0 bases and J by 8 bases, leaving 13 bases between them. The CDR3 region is CAWSVGGRWGYTF. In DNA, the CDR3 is TGTGCCTGGAGTGTTGGGGGACGGTGGGGCTACACCTTC.

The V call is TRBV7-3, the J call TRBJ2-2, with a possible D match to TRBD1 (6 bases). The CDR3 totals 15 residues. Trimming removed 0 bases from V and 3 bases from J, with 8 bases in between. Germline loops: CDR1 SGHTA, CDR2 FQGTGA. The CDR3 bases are TGTGCCAGCAGCTTAACGGGGGCGGACACCGGGGAGCTGTTTTTT. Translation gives CASSLTGADTGELFF.

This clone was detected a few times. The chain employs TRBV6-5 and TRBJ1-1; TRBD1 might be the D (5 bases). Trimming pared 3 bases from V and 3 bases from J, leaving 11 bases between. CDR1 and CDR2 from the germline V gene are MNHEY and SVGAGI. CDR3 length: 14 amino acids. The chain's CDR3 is CASSYQGRYTEAFF. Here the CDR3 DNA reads TGTGCCAGCAGTTATCAGGGCCGATACACTGAAGCTTTCTTT.

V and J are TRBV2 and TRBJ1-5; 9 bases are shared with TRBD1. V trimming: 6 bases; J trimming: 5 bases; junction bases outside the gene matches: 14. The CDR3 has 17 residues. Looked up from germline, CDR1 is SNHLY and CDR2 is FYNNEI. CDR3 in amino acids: CASSGVLGQGVDQPQHF. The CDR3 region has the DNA TGTGCCAGCAGCGGCGTCCTGGGACAGGGTGTCGATCAGCCCCAGCATTTT. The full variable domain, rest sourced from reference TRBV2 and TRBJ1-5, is EPEVTQTPSHQVTQMGQEVILRCVPISNHLYFYWYRQILGQKVEFLVSFYNNEISEKSEIFDDQFSVERPDGSNFTLKIRSTKLEDSAMYFCASSGVLGQGVDQPQHFGDGTRLSIL.

The CDR3 spells CASRLRTANTEAFF. DNA for the CDR3: TGTGCCAGCAGGCTCAGGACGGCAAACACTGAAGCTTTCTTT. The chain combines TRBV2 with TRBJ1-1; D ambiguous. The germline CDR1 and CDR2 sequences are SNHLY and FYNNEI. This CDR3 contains 14 residues. V dropped 6 bases and J dropped 2 bases, with 13 bases sitting between them.

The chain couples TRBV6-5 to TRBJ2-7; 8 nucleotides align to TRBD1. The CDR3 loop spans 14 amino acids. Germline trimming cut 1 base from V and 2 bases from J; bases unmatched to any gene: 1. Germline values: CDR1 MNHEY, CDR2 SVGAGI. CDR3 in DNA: TGTGCCAGCAGTTACTTGACAGGGGCCTACGAGCAGTACTTC. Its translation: CASSYLTGAYEQYF.

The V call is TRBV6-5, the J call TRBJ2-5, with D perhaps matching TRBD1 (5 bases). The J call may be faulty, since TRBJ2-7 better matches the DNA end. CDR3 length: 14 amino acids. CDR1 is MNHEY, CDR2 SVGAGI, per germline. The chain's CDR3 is CASSDGDRTYEQYF. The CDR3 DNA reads TGTGCCAGCAGCGACGGTGACAGAACCTACGAGCAGTACTTC.

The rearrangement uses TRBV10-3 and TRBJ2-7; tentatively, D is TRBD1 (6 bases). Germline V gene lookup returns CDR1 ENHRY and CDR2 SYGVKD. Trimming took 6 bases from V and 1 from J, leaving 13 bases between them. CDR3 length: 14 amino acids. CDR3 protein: CAIREDRGSYEQYF. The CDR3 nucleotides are TGTGCCATCAGAGAGGACAGAGGTTCCTACGAGCAGTACTTC.

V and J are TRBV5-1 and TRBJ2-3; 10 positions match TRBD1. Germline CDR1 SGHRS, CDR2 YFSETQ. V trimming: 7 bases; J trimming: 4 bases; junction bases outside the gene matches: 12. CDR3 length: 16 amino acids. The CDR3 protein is CASSRVTGQGPDTQYF. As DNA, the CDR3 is TGCGCCAGCTCACGGGTGACGGGACAGGGGCCAGATACGCAGTATTTT.

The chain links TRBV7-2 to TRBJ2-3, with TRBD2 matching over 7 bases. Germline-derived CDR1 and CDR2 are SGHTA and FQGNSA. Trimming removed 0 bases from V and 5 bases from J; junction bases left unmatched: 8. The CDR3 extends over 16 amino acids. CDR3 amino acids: CASSLAGGSLGDTQYF. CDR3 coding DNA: TGTGCCAGCAGCTTAGCGGGAGGGTCCCTAGGAGATACGCAGTATTTT.